This is a list of T cell receptor beta chains from one sample in a study of T-cell reconstitution after alpha-beta-depleted transplantation in children. In TCRdb, the PCR reads were re-called with MiXCR into one record per CDR3 protein. The table shows 140,000 or so distinct CDR3 sequences, with around 10% occurring only once. Sequenced material: PBMCs, mostly from graft donor cells, taken 180 days after TCRalphabeta/CD19-depleted stem cell transplant. Receptors originate from a female patient aged 2-10 years who had a stem cell transplant for congenital amegakaryocytic thrombocytopenia, so the T cells may come from the graft donor. CDR3s include the opening cysteine and the closing phenylalanine or tryptophan. A D gene is named only where the DNA matches it firmly. Not every row has a clone size; where given, it reads once, few, many or a size class.

j_call,v_call,clone_size,d_call,cdr3_nt,cdr3_aa
TRBJ1-1,TRBV5-1,many,-,TGCGCCAGCAAGGGCTGGGGCATAGGCACTGAAGCTTTCTTT,CASKGWGIGTEAFF
TRBJ2-3,TRBV5-1,many,-,TGCGCCAGCACGGGCTGGGAAGACAGCACAGATACGCAGTATTTT,CASTGWEDSTDTQYF
TRBJ2-1,TRBV20-1,few,-,TGCAGTGCTATACGGGACGAGCCTGGGAATGAGCAGTTCTTC,CSAIRDEPGNEQFF
TRBJ1-2,TRBV12-3/TRBV12-4,many,-,TGTGCCAGCAGAGAAGACACCTACTATGGCTACACCTTC,CASREDTYYGYTF
TRBJ1-1,TRBV12-3/TRBV12-4,many,TRBD1,TGTGCCAGCAGTCCCGACAGGGGCGAGAACACTGAAGCTTTCTTT,CASSPDRGENTEAFF
TRBJ2-4,TRBV29-1,medium-sized,TRBD2,TGCAGCGTTGGGGTGGTAGCGGGAGAAAACATTCAGTACTTC,CSVGVVAGENIQYF
TRBJ2-1,TRBV2,few,-,TGTGCCAGCAGCGAATCCAGGCGGGGATCCTACAATGAGCAGTTCTTC,CASSESRRGSYNEQFF
TRBJ1-1,TRBV5-1,many,-,TGCGCCAGCAGTGGAGGCGGACGAGAAGCTTTCTTT,CASSGGGREAFF
TRBJ2-3,TRBV28,few,TRBD2,TGTGCCAGCAGTCGAGCGGGAGTGACAGATACGCAGTATTTT,CASSRAGVTDTQYF
TRBJ2-2,TRBV19,-,TRBD2,TGTGCCAGTAGTGCCCATAGCGGGGCGAACACCGGGGAGCTGTTTTTT,CASSAHSGANTGELFF